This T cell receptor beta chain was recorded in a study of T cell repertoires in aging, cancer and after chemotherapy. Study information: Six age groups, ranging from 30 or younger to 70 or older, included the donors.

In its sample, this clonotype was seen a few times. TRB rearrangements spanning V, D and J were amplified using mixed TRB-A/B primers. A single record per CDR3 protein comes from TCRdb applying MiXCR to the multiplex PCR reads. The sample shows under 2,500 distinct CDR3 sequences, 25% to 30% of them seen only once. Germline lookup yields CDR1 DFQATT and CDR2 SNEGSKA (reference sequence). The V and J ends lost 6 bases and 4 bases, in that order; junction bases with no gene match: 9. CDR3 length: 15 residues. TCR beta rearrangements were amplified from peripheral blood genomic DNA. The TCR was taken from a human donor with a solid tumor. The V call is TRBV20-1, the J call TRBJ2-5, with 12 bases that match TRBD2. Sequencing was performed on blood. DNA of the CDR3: TGCAGTGCAAGACCGACGACTAGCGGGGGAGAGACCCAGTACTTC. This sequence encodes CSARPTTSGGETQYF.